This is a list of T cell receptor beta chains from one sample in a study of response to subunit inactivated influenza vaccine. TCRdb reanalysed the RT-PCR reads using MiXCR and keeps one entry per CDR3 protein. The sample has over 450,000 distinct CDR3 sequences, 10% to 15% seen once; the top ten hold 10% to 15%. This specimen consisted of PBMCs from blood, obtained 45 days after vaccination. These receptors were collected from a man aged 50 to 59 who received an inactivated influenza vaccine. Each CDR3 is given with its conserved first and last residue. D genes are given only for firm matches. Clone size, where shown, is once, few, many, or a class for clones that have expanded.

clone size,J gene,V gene,CDR3 length,D gene,CDR3 protein,CDR3 DNA
.,TRBJ1-2,TRBV7-8,18,TRBD1,CASSPGGQGLFTNYGYTF,TGTGCCAGCAGCCCCGGCGGACAGGGGTTATTTACTAACTATGGCTACACCTTC
many,TRBJ2-5,TRBV20-1,13,TRBD1,CSALDRVGETQYF,TGCAGTGCCCTGGACAGGGTGGGGGAGACCCAGTACTTC
few,TRBJ2-1,TRBV11-2,16,TRBD2,CASSLWASGGADEQFF,TGTGCCAGCAGCTTATGGGCTAGCGGGGGGGCCGATGAGCAGTTCTTC
many,TRBJ2-7,TRBV20-1,13,.,CSAKRAATYEQYF,TGCAGTGCAAAAAGAGCGGCTACCTACGAGCAGTACTTC
.,TRBJ2-1,TRBV20-1,17,TRBD2,CCARDLFGGGISNEQFF,TGCTGTGCTAGAGATCTGTTTGGCGGGGGGATATCCAATGAGCAGTTCTTC
.,TRBJ2-7,TRBV5-8,14,.,CASSLGQPAYEQYF,TGTGCCAGCAGCTTGGGACAGCCCGCCTACGAGCAGTACTTC
.,TRBJ2-7,TRBV7-9,17,TRBD2,CASSGRPAGERLYEQYF,TGTGCCAGCAGCGGACGACCAGCGGGAGAACGCCTTTACGAGCAGTACTTC
few,TRBJ2-5,TRBV7-9,16,.,CATRWGAEGRQETQYF,TGTGCCACCCGGTGGGGAGCGGAGGGTAGACAAGAGACCCAGTACTTC
few,TRBJ2-7,TRBV4-3,14,.,CASSQGAGSYEQYF,TGCGCCAGCAGCCAAGGCGCAGGGAGCTACGAGCAGTACTTC
.,TRBJ2-3,TRBV5-5,14,.,CASSFGTFTDTQYF,TGTGCCAGCAGCTTTGGGACATTCACAGATACGCAGTATTTT
.,TRBJ2-7,TRBV29-1,13,.,CSVEDGATYEQYF,TGCAGCGTTGAAGACGGGGCTACCTACGAGCAGTACTTC
many,TRBJ2-7,TRBV20-1,11,.,CSARVAERQYF,TGCAGTGCTAGAGTGGCGGAGCGGCAGTACTTC
.,TRBJ2-1,TRBV7-2,12,.,CASSLNRNEQFF,TGTGCCAGCAGCCTCAACCGGAATGAGCAGTTCTTC
many,TRBJ1-1,TRBV20-1,14,.,CSARVGTANTEAFF,TGCAGTGCTAGAGTCGGGACCGCGAACACTGAAGCTTTCTTT
.,TRBJ2-7,TRBV29-1,13,.,CSVLDGQPYEQYF,TGCAGCGTCCTCGATGGACAGCCCTACGAGCAGTACTTC
few,TRBJ2-1,TRBV11-1,19,TRBD1,CASSLTGRERQGAKDEQFF,TGTGCCAGCAGCTTAACGGGGCGAGAAAGGCAGGGGGCTAAGGATGAGCAGTTCTTC
.,TRBJ2-7,TRBV6-6,12,.,CASRGGQREQYF,TGTGCCAGCAGGGGGGGGCAGCGCGAGCAGTACTTC
.,TRBJ2-6,TRBV20-1,17,TRBD2,CSAQGAGGLSGANVLTF,TGCAGTGCCCAAGGAGCGGGAGGACTTTCTGGGGCCAACGTCCTGACTTTC
few,TRBJ1-6,TRBV7-2,13,.,CASSLDGGVPLHF,TGTGCCAGCAGCTTAGATGGCGGGGTACCCCTCCACTTT
.,TRBJ2-5,TRBV6-1,15,.,CASKGGDFSRETQYF,TGTGCCAGCAAAGGGGGGGACTTTTCCCGGGAGACCCAGTACTTC
many,TRBJ2-7,TRBV20-1,12,.,CSATGVSYEQYF,TGCAGTGCTACGGGGGTGTCCTACGAGCAGTACTTC
few,TRBJ2-1,TRBV25-1,14,TRBD2,CASHARENRNEQFF,TGTGCCAGCCATGCGCGGGAGAACCGGAATGAGCAGTTCTTC
.,TRBJ1-1,TRBV6-2/TRBV6-3,15,.,CASSYNIPGGTEAFF,TGTGCCAGCAGTTACAATATTCCGGGGGGGACTGAAGCTTTCTTT
many,TRBJ2-5,TRBV12-3/TRBV12-4,13,TRBD2,CASGASGGGTQYF,TGTGCCAGCGGGGCTAGCGGGGGTGGGACCCAGTACTTC
few,TRBJ2-1,TRBV9,13,.,CASSVGQNNEQFF,TGTGCCAGCAGCGTAGGGCAGAACAATGAGCAGTTCTTC
few,TRBJ1-2,TRBV6-1,16,.,CASSLNWDPQSYGYTF,TGTGCCAGCAGCCTTAACTGGGATCCTCAATCTTATGGCTACACCTTC
.,TRBJ2-5,TRBV2,15,.,CASSDSYLTEETQYF,TGTGCCAGCAGTGACTCCTACCTCACGGAGGAGACCCAGTACTTC
few,TRBJ1-6,TRBV12-3/TRBV12-4,14,.,CASSTGSYNSPLHF,TGTGCCAGCAGTACCGGCTCATATAATTCACCCCTCCACTTT
many,TRBJ2-7,TRBV5-1,11,.,CASSLDYEQYF,TGCGCCAGCAGCTTGGACTACGAGCAGTACTTC
.,TRBJ2-7,TRBV20-1,12,.,CSASGTFYEQYF,TGCAGTGCTAGCGGGACATTTTACGAGCAGTACTTC
few,TRBJ2-2,TRBV4-3,17,.,CASSQDLPRERTGELFF,TGCGCCAGCAGCCAAGATCTTCCGCGGGAACGGACCGGGGAGCTGTTTTTT
few,TRBJ2-7,TRBV5-1,13,.,CASSKDSTYEQYF,TGCGCCAGCAGCAAGGACAGCACCTACGAGCAGTACTTC
.,TRBJ2-1,TRBV24-1,16,.,CATSGPHQMGYNEQFF,TGTGCCACCAGTGGCCCCCACCAAATGGGTTACAATGAGCAGTTCTTC
.,TRBJ2-7,TRBV7-9,15,.,CASSLGVGDIYEQYF,TGTGCCAGCAGCCTAGGGGTGGGGGATATCTACGAGCAGTACTTC
few,TRBJ2-7,TRBV11-2,14,TRBD1,CASSIGTGLLEQYF,TGTGCCAGCAGCATCGGGACAGGATTGTTAGAGCAGTACTTC
.,TRBJ2-2,TRBV20-1,14,TRBD1,CSVPDRRNTGELFF,TGCAGTGTCCCGGACAGGAGAAACACCGGGGAGCTGTTTTTT
.,TRBJ2-2,TRBV20-1,14,.,CSARAKGDFGELFF,TGCAGTGCTAGAGCAAAGGGGGATTTCGGGGAGCTGTTTTTT
.,TRBJ2-3,TRBV7-8,14,.,CASSLNRDGLPQYF,TGTGCCAGCAGCTTGAATCGGGACGGACTTCCGCAGTATTTT
few,TRBJ1-5,TRBV7-2,15,.,CASSLGDYSNQPQHF,TGTGCCAGCAGCTTAGGGGACTATAGCAATCAGCCCCAGCATTTT
few,TRBJ2-5,TRBV7-9,14,.,CASSLRGRVETQYF,TGTGCCAGCAGTTTACGAGGGAGAGTCGAGACCCAGTACTTC
.,TRBJ1-1,TRBV5-1,18,.,CASSLAEGPGEMNTEAFF,TGCGCCAGCAGCTTGGCCGAGGGCCCAGGGGAGATGAACACTGAAGCTTTCTTT
.,TRBJ1-1,TRBV9,15,TRBD1,CASSVGQGIGTEAFF,TGTGCCAGCAGCGTCGGACAGGGAATTGGCACTGAAGCTTTCTTT
.,TRBJ1-1,TRBV12-3/TRBV12-4,12,.,CASSFSETEAFF,TGTGCCAGCAGTTTCTCCGAGACTGAAGCTTTCTTT
.,TRBJ2-2,TRBV20-1,14,.,CSARELRLTGELFF,TGCAGTGCTAGAGAACTCCGCCTTACCGGGGAGCTGTTTTTT
few,TRBJ2-7,TRBV7-8,16,TRBD2,CASSFAGLAALYEQYF,TGTGCCAGCAGCTTCGCTGGGCTAGCGGCTCTCTACGAGCAGTACTTC
few,TRBJ2-1,TRBV12-3/TRBV12-4,15,TRBD2,CASSRRGEEYNEQFF,TGTGCCAGCTCCCGACGGGGGGAAGAATACAATGAGCAGTTCTTC
.,TRBJ2-3,TRBV20-1,19,TRBD2,CSASVPPGLAGGPPDTQYF,TGCAGTGCTAGTGTCCCCCCGGGACTAGCGGGAGGGCCCCCAGATACGCAGTATTTT
.,TRBJ1-3,TRBV18,17,TRBD1,CASSLQGTGNSGNTIYF,TGTGCCAGCTCACTACAGGGGACAGGAAACTCTGGAAACACCATATATTTT
.,TRBJ2-3,TRBV20-1,13,.,CSAWTPSTDTQYF,TGCAGTGCTTGGACCCCTAGCACAGATACGCAGTATTTT